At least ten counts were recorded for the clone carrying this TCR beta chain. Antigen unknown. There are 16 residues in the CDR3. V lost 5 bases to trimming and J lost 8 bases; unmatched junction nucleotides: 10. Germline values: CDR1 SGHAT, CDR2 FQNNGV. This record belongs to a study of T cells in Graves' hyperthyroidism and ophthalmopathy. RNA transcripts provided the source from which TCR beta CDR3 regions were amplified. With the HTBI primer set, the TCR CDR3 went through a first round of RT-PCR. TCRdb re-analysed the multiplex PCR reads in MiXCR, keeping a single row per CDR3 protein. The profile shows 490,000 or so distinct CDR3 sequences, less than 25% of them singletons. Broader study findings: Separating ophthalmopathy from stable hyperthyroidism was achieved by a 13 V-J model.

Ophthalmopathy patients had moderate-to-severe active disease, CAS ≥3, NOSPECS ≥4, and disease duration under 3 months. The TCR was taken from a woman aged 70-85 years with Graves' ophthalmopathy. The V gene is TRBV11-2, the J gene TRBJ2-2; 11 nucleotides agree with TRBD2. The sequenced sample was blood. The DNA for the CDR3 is TGTGCCAGCAGCCGGATAGCGGGAGGGCAGGTTGGGGAGCTGTTTTTT. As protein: CASSRIAGGQVGELFF. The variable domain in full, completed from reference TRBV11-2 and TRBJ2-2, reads EAGVAQSPRYKIIEKRQSVAFWCNPISGHATLYWYQQILGQGPKLLIQFQNNGVVDDSQLPKDRFSAERLKGVDSTLKIQPAKLEDSAVYLCASSRIAGGQVGELFFGEGSRLTVL.